The entry below describes one TCR beta chain. The antigen it recognizes is unknown. No much larger clone is present one base from it, and per-base qualities are unavailable. Inclusive of the bounding cysteine and phenylalanine, the CDR3 is 15 residues long. The sequence is cut down to CDR3 DNA, 45 bases in frame from base 1. The germline V gene yields MNHNS for CDR1 and SASEGT for CDR2. The data were taken from a study of OX40 agonist ivuxolimab in advanced cancers. As for the study more broadly: The costimulatory receptor OX40 (CD134) was targeted by ivuxolimab, a fully human IgG2 agonistic monoclonal antibody. Intravenous ivuxolimab was administered to patients every 2 weeks at six dose levels: 0.01, 0.1, 0.3, 1.5, 3 and 10 mg/kg. Among the 50 to 55 dose-escalation patients, about 19 had hepatocellular carcinoma, about 15 melanoma, 9 renal cell carcinoma and 9 head and neck cancer. In the dose-escalation cohort, 65% to 85% of patients were male, and the mean age was approximately 60 years with a range of roughly 20 to 80. Patients were allowed to have had prior anti-PD-1, anti-PD-L1 or anti-CTLA-4 therapy, and approximately 40% of the dose-escalation patients had previously received checkpoint inhibitors. Partial responses occurred in three dose-escalation patients: two with cutaneous melanoma and one with hepatocellular carcinoma. The purpose of peripheral TCRbeta sequencing was to test whether ivuxolimab changed TCR sequence diversity and led to clonal T-cell expansion. The paper reports the monotherapy dose-escalation portion (N of about 52 patients) of the phase I ivuxolimab trial. The investigation overall reported the following: Clonal expansion of both CD4+ and CD8+ blood T cells was observed from baseline to week 6 at doses 0.1 to 3.0 mg/kg. Low levels of normalized T-cell clonal expansion were also shown by some nonresponding patients. Antigen specificity was not determined for the clonally expanded peripheral T cells. After ivuxolimab, more expanded clones were found on average in CD8+ T cells than in CD4+ T cells. Partial responders in the 0.1-3.0 mg/kg groups had among the lowest normalized peripheral clonal expansion, especially among CD8+ T cells.

Genomic DNA was extracted from sorted cells for sequencing of the TCRbeta CDR3 region. The immunoSEQ Assay was used to sequence the TCRbeta CDR3 regions. Imported from immuneACCESS, the table was reduced by TCRdb to in-frame sequences with V and J called. These copies leave out some clones; in studies compared against another copy, an unresolved V gene accounts for under half, and the cause of the remainder is not known. For this sample there are some 86,000 clones; more than 85% appear just once. The leading ten clones occupy around 6.9% of the sample. Patients with a history of autoimmune disease or receiving systemic immunosuppression were excluded from the trial. In every dose cohort, peripheral blood was drawn for TCR sequencing at baseline, cycle 4 day 1, and cycle 7 day 1. Samples came from an open-label, multicenter, first-in-human phase I dose-escalation trial of ivuxolimab. Adults with locally advanced or metastatic head and neck squamous cell, hepatocellular, melanoma or renal cell carcinoma were enrolled in the trial. CD4+ and CD8+ T cells were sorted separately from peripheral blood before TCR sequencing.

This sample comprised CD4+ or CD8+ T cells sorted from blood, obtained in a trial of the OX40 agonist ivuxolimab. The TCR sequence derives from an adult with an advanced solid tumor such as melanoma, head and neck, liver or kidney cancer. The sequence links TRBV6-1 to TRBJ2-7, with 14 central nucleotides matching TRBD2. The sequence in DNA is TGTGCTGGGGAGGGACTAGCGGGAGCCTCGGTCGAGCAGTACTTC. Its translation is CAGEGLAGASVEQYF.